The sample holds many counts of the clone carrying this TCR beta chain. The sample comes from a study of neurological immune-mediated disorders. The time point: longitudinal time-point 3. The CDR3 is made up of 14 amino acids. Germline loops: CDR1 MNHEY, CDR2 SMNVEV (reference sequence). V was shortened by 3 bases and J by 14 bases, with 17 bases between the two germline ends. With 10-nucleotide random UMIs, 5'RACE was used to make the cDNA. TCRdb fed the 5' RACE reads into MiXCR, producing one record per CDR3 protein. This sample has approximately 85,000 distinct CDR3 sequences, with 3.5% to 4.5% found just once.

The receptor comes from a woman aged 55 to 70 with multiple sclerosis. The chain links TRBV27 to TRBJ1-6; possible D gene TRBD1, 6 bases. Sequenced material: PBMCs. CDR3 sequence: CASSFAGASLALHF. CDR3 DNA: TGTGCCAGCAGTTTCGCAGGGGCCTCACTAGCCCTCCACTTT.